This T cell receptor (beta chain) emerged from a study of CD4+ T cells in melanoma. Study-level results: Neoantigen-specific CD4+ T cells in melanoma reportedly had diverse differentiation states. CD8+ T cell, macrophage and B cell function reportedly correlated with neoantigen-specific CD4+ T cells.

Sequencing was performed with immunoSEQ multiplex PCR; in TCRdb, only in-frame clones are kept and a portion is missing. This sample has about 140,000 clones, with roughly 91% found just once. V was shortened by 2 bases and J by 0 bases, with 9 bases between the two germline ends. The CDR3 is 15 amino acids. The V gene's germline CDR1 is SGDLS and CDR2 YYNGEE. With respect to this clone: As yet, its antigen is unknown.

This sequence joins TRBV9 and TRBJ2-1; D unclear. This receptor was identified in a human donor with melanoma. Here the CDR3 reads CASSVHSSSYNEQFF. The CDR3 DNA sequence: TGTGCCAGCAGCGTTCACTCCAGCTCCTACAATGAGCAGTTCTTC.